A single T cell receptor beta chain is shown here with its context. The sample originates from a study of cytotoxic CD8 clonotypes in ibrutinib-treated CLL. Study at large: Response samples were taken after a median of approximately 13 months on treatment, range 6 to 36.

CDR3 length equals 19 residues. CDR1 is LNHDA and CDR2 is SQIVND in the germline V gene (reference sequence). The V gene lost 3 bases and the J gene lost 5 bases, with 25 bases spanning the gap. Assay used: immunoSEQ multiplex PCR; TCRdb lists only in-frame clones, some missing. There are approximately 280,000 clones in the sample; 70% to 80% occur only once, and about 5.3% lies in the top ten. Sequencing was performed on PBMCs, taken at disease progression, from a patient treated with ibrutinib. The gene calls are TRBV19 and TRBJ1-4, with D perhaps matching TRBD1 (6 bases). The TCR originated in a human donor with chronic lymphocytic leukemia. CDR3 sequence (DNA): TGTGCCAGTAGTATGAACAGGGTAACTTCTCTAGACCGAAATGAAAAACTGTTTTTT. As protein: CASSMNRVTSLDRNEKLFF.